This T cell receptor beta chain emerged from a study of blood T cells in healthy people across ages. Between the trimmed V and J ends, which lost 6 bases and 6 bases, there was a span of 9 bases. This CDR3 is 11 amino acids long. Sample-barcoded 5' priming and a J-beta primer mix drove a second PCR of about 6 to 11 cycles. MiXCR was run by TCRdb on the 5' RACE reads, yielding one entry per CDR3 protein. The sample carries roughly 1,500,000 distinct CDR3 sequences, roughly 32% recorded once. Each of the donors had about 9.9 milliliters of peripheral blood drawn into EDTA-treated Vacutainer tubes. Total RNA extracted from each sample amounted to at least 5.5 micrograms. Regarding this clonotype: Antigen specificity is unknown.

The study, taken as a whole, reports: Older age went with lower TCR beta diversity per million T cells, in a roughly linear way. Higher diversity, along with more naive CD4+ cells, distinguished long-lived donors from aged donors.

This rearrangement joins TRBV12-3 or TRBV12-4 to TRBJ2-7; D call uncertain. The clonotype was recovered from a woman in her thirties in good health. Sequences were obtained from blood. CDR3 nucleotide sequence: TGTGCCAGCAGGGTGGGAAGCGAGCAGTACTTC. Protein: CASRVGSEQYF.